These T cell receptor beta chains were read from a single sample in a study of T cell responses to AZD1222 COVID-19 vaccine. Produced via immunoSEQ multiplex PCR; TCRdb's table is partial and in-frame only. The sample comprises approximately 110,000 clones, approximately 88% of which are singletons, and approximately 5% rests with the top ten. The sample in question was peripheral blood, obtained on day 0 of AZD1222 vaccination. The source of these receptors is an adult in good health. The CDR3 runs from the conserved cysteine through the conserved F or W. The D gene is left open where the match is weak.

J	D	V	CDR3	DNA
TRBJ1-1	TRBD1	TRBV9	CASSASTGGDTEAFF	TGTGCCAGCAGCGCATCGACAGGGGGCGACACTGAAGCTTTCTTT
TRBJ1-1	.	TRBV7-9	CASSARQADTEAFF	TGTGCCAGCAGCGCTCGACAGGCCGACACTGAAGCTTTCTTT
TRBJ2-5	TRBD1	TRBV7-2	CASSPRQGEWETQYF	TGTGCCAGCAGCCCTAGACAGGGGGAGTGGGAGACCCAGTACTTC
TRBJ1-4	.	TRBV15	CATSRDRSGGVTNEKLFF	TGTGCCACCAGCAGAGATCGGTCCGGTGGGGTTACTAATGAAAAACTGTTTTTT
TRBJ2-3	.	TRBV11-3	CASSRVFTDTQYF	TGTGCCAGCAGTCGGGTCTTCACAGATACGCAGTATTTT
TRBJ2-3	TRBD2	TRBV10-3	CAIEERAGGLGGTDTQYF	TGTGCCATCGAGGAGCGAGCGGGGGGGCTAGGGGGCACAGATACGCAGTATTTT
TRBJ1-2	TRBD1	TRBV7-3	CASSLGQGAMSYGYTF	TGTGCCAGCAGCTTAGGGCAGGGGGCGATGTCCTATGGCTACACCTTC
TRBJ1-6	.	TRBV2	CASSEGTEISSYNSPLHF	TGTGCCAGCAGTGAAGGGACCGAGATCAGCTCCTATAATTCACCCCTCCACTTT
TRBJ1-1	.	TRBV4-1	CASSQAPTRGSGTEAFF	TGCGCCAGCAGCCAAGCTCCGACGAGGGGTAGTGGCACTGAAGCTTTCTTT
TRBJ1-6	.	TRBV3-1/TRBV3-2	CASSQVGADNSPLHF	TGTGCCAGCAGCCAAGTGGGGGCGGATAATTCACCCCTCCACTTT